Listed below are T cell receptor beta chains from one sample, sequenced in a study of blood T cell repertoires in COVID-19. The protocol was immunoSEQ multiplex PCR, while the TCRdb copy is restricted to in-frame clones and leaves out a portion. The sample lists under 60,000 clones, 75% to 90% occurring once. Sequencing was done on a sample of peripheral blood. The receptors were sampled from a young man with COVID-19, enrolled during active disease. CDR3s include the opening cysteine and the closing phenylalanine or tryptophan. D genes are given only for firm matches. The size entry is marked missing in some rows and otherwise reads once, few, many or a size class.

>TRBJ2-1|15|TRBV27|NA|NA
CASSWGSHSYNEQFF
TGTGCCAGCAGTTGGGGCAGCCACTCCTACAATGAGCAGTTCTTC
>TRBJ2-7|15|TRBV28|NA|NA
CASSSSRDGGYEQYF
TGTGCCAGCAGTTCTTCCCGGGACGGGGGATACGAGCAGTACTTC
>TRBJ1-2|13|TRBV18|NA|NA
CASSPLTDYGYTF
TGTGCCAGCTCACCGCTGACAGATTATGGCTACACCTTC
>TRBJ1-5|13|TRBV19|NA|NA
CASSIGYGQPQHF
TGTGCCAGTAGTATAGGTTACGGTCAGCCCCAGCATTTT
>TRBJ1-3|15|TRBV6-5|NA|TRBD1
CATGTGLGSGNTIYF
TGTGCCACCGGGACAGGGTTAGGCTCTGGAAACACCATATATTTT
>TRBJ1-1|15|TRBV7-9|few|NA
CASSSPIRQHTEAFF
TGTGCCAGCAGCTCACCCATTCGACAGCACACTGAAGCTTTCTTT
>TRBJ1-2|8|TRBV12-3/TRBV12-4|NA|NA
CASSSEDF
TGTGCCAGCAGTTCAGAGGACTTC
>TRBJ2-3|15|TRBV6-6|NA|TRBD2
CASSYEREFTDTQYF
TGTGCCAGCAGTTACGAGCGGGAGTTCACAGATACGCAGTATTTT
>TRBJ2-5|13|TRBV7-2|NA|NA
CASRQGSQETQYF
TGTGCCAGCAGACAGGGAAGCCAAGAGACCCAGTACTTC
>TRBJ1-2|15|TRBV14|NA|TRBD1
CASSQVGTGDYGYTF
TGTGCCAGCAGCCAGGTCGGGACAGGGGACTATGGCTACACCTTC
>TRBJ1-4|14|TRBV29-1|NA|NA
CSVRQSGANEKLFF
TGCAGCGTTCGACAGTCAGGGGCTAATGAAAAACTGTTTTTT
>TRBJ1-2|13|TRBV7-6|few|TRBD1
CASSRGQSYGYTF
TGTGCCAGCAGCCGGGGACAGTCCTATGGCTACACCTTC
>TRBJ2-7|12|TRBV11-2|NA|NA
CASSTSGSEQYF
TGTGCCAGCAGCACATCCGGGAGCGAGCAGTACTTC
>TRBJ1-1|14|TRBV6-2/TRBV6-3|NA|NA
CASSYGAGRTEAFF
TGTGCCAGCAGTTATGGAGCAGGGCGCACTGAAGCTTTCTTT
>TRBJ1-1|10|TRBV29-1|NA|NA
CSGRQREAFF
TGCAGCGGCCGACAGCGTGAAGCTTTCTTT
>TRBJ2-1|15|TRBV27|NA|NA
CASSRQVPSYNEQFF
TGTGCCAGCAGCCGACAGGTCCCTTCCTACAATGAGCAGTTCTTC
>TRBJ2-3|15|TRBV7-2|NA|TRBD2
CASSRGLAVTDTQYF
TGTGCCAGCAGCCGGGGACTAGCGGTTACAGATACGCAGTATTTT